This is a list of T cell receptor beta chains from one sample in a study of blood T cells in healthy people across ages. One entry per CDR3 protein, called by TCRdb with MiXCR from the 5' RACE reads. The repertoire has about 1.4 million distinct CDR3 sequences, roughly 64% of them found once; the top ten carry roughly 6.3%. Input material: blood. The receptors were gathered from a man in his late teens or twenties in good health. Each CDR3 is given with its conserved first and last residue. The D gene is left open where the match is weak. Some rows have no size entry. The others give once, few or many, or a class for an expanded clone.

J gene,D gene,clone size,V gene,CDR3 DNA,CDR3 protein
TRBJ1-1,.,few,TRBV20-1,TGCAGTGCTAGAGATTTTGCAGGCAACACTGAAGCTTTCTTT,CSARDFAGNTEAFF
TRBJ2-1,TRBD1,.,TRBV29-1,TGCAGCGTTGAATTGGGACAGGGCCAACTAGTCTACAATGAGCAGTTCTTC,CSVELGQGQLVYNEQFF
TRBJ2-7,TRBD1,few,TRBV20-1,TGCAGTGCTAGAGATGCCAGGGGGCAGTACGAGCAGTACTTC,CSARDARGQYEQYF
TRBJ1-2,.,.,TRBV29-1,TGCAGCGTGACCGACAGTAAATATGGCTACACCTTC,CSVTDSKYGYTF
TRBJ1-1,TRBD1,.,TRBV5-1,TGCGCCAGCAGCTTAGATGGACAGGGGAACACTGAAGCTTTCTTT,CASSLDGQGNTEAFF
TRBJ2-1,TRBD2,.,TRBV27,TGTGCCAGCAGTTTGTCATCCGCGGGGGGATACAATGAGCAGTTCTTC,CASSLSSAGGYNEQFF
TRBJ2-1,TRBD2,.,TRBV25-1,TGTGCCAGCAGTCCGACTAGCGGGAGGCCCCGCTCCTACAATGAGCAGTTCTTC,CASSPTSGRPRSYNEQFF
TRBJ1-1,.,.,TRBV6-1,TGTGCCAGCTCCCGTCAGCCACGACAGGACACTGAAGCTTTCTTT,CASSRQPRQDTEAFF
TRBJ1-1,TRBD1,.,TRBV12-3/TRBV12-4,TGTGCCTTACTCCGGGACAGGGGTCCTGAAGCTTTCTTT,CALLRDRGPEAFF
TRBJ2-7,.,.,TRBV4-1,TGCGCCAGCAGCCAAGAACGACAGCCTGACTACGAGCAGTACTTC,CASSQERQPDYEQYF
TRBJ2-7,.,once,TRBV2,TGTGCCACCATCAAACCCCTAGACTCCGAGCAGTACTTC,CATIKPLDSEQYF
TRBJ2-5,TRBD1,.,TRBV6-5,TGTGCCAGCAGCACAACAGGGGCAGGGACCCAGTACTTC,CASSTTGAGTQYF
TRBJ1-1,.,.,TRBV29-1,TGCAGCGTGCACGGGACTCTGGGGACTGAAGCTTTCTTT,CSVHGTLGTEAFF
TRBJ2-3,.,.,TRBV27,TGTGCCAGCAGACAGGGAAGGAACACAGATACGCAGTATTTT,CASRQGRNTDTQYF
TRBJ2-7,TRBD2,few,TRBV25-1,TGTGCCAGCAGTGAAACCTTAGGACTAGCGTCCTACGAGCAGTACTTC,CASSETLGLASYEQYF
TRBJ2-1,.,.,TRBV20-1,TGCAGTGCTAGGGTCCGACAGTCTCCCTACAATGAGCAGTTCTTC,CSARVRQSPYNEQFF
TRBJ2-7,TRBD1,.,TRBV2,TGTGCCAGCAGCAAGGATACAGGGGCTTACGAGCAGTACTTC,CASSKDTGAYEQYF
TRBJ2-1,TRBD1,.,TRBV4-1,TGCGCCAGCAGCCAAAGCCTCCGGGACAGGGGCGAGACCCAGTTCTTC,CASSQSLRDRGETQFF
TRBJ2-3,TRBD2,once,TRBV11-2,TGTGCCAGCAGCTCCCGACTAGCTGTAAACACAGATACGCAGTATTTT,CASSSRLAVNTDTQYF
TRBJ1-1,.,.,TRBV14,TGTGCCAGCAGCCAAGAGCAGGGACCATACACTGAAGCTTTCTTT,CASSQEQGPYTEAFF
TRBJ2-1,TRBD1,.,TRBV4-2,TGTGCCAGCAGCCAAGGTCAGGGACAGGGTAAGGTTGGGCAGTTCTTC,CASSQGQGQGKVGQFF
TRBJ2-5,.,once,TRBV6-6,TGTGCCAGCAGTTACAACGCGGGGACGGATGAGCAGTACTTC,CASSYNAGTDEQYF
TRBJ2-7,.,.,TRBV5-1,TGCGCCAGCAGCTTGGCTTGGGGGACCAGCTACGAGCAGTACTTC,CASSLAWGTSYEQYF
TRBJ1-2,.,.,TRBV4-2,TGTGCCAGCAGCCAAGAAAGCTATGGCTACACCTTC,CASSQESYGYTF
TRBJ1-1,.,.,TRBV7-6,TGTGCCAGCACCAAGGGGGGCAGAACTCAAGCTTTCTTT,CASTKGGRTQAFF
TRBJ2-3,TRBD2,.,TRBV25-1,TGTGCCAGCAGGGGGCGGGGGGCAGTCTCAGATACGCAGTATTTT,CASRGRGAVSDTQYF
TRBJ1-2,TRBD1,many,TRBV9,TGTGCCAGCAGCGTAGCTCCGACAGGGACTAACTATGGCTACACCTTC,CASSVAPTGTNYGYTF
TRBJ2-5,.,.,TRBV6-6,TGTGCCAGCAGTTACTCGAGAGGTGGACAATCCCAAGAGACCCAGTACTTC,CASSYSRGGQSQETQYF
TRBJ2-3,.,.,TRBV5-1,TGCGCCAGCGCGGTAGCCCCAGATACGCAGTATTTT,CASAVAPDTQYF
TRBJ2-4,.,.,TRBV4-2,TGTGCCAGCAGCCAAGTCGGACAGCAAGCCAAAAACATTCAGTACTTC,CASSQVGQQAKNIQYF
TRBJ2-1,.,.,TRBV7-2,TGTGCCAGCAGCTTAGAATGGGGTGAGCAGTTCTTC,CASSLEWGEQFF